The subject of this entry is one TCR beta chain. Its antigen is undetermined. Cells designated naive CD8 were CD45RO-negative and were positively selected for CCR7, with terminally differentiated effector memory CD45RA+ cells excluded. All donors qualified as healthy HIV-negative adults and had experienced no recent acute infections or vaccinations. The record originates from a study of shared clonotypes between healthy human individuals. Generated by immunoSEQ multiplex PCR, the TCRdb table keeps only in-frame clones and is missing some. The sample has around 2,000,000 clones, about 92% seen once. Whole-study findings and limits: Even with large depth, rarefaction showed that sorted-subset sequencing was incomplete. Memory subsets had estimated richness that was generally smaller than that of naive subsets. The researchers took only blood, and tissue repertoires probably look different.

From germline, CDR1 is MNHEY and CDR2 SMNVEV (reference sequence). CDR3 length: 15 residues. Trimming cost V 6 bases and J 6 bases, with 21 bases left between them. The specimen was naive CD8+ T cells from PBMCs. This TCR was recovered from a man aged 18 to 35 in good health. Some clones in this sample may be carry-over from other donors' samples. The chain is built from TRBV27 and TRBJ2-7; possible D gene TRBD2, 7 bases. In DNA form, the CDR3 reads TGTGCCAGCAGATGGAAACAGGGACTACCCTCCGAGCAGTACTTC. Encoded protein: CASRWKQGLPSEQYF.